This T cell receptor beta chain was retrieved from a study of neurological immune-mediated disorders. Study results and limitations: None of the CDR3 amino acid sequences of expanded clones recurred across subjects, suggesting private repertoires in all groups.

TCRdb redid the calling of the 5' RACE reads with MiXCR, one entry per CDR3 protein. The sample lists tens of thousands of distinct CDR3 sequences, roughly 4.3% seen once, with around 7% in the top ten. CDR3 length equals 16 residues. With 1 base clipped from V and 7 bases from J, the junction kept 12 bases outside the gene matches. CDR1 and CDR2 from the germline V gene are DFQATT and SNEGSKA (reference sequence). This clonotype was counted many times. The antigen remains unidentified. Sequencing was done on a sample of PBMCs. J is TRBJ1-4 and V is TRBV20-1; 7 bases fit TRBD1. The sequence was collected from a man aged 30 to 39 with multiple sclerosis. The CDR3 DNA reads TGCAGTGCTAGAGGGGAGCAACAGGGGCGTCGTGAAAAACTGTTTTTT. Its translation: CSARGEQQGRREKLFF.